This T cell receptor beta chain derives from a study of T cell repertoires in cytomegalovirus infection. Study in general: Carrying CMV and the relevant HLA type showed in public TCR beta signatures.

TCRdb re-analysed the reads in MiXCR, keeping a single row per CDR3 protein. The table has about a million distinct CDR3 sequences, approximately 31% seen once. The table lists this clonotype with a few counts. Antigen specificity is unknown. Study-wide results and limits: Within the response measured ex vivo, HLA-C-restricted CMV-specific TCR beta clonotypes were dominant. Summed public TCR beta family frequency identified CMV carriers bearing the relevant HLA.

The source was cultured CD8+ T cells from PBMCs, collected from culture after CMV antigen stimulation. This TCR was recovered from a human donor in good health (CMV status not recorded). Some clones in this sample may be carry-over from other donors' samples.

CDR3: CASSFVAGEYNEQFF. The CDR3 DNA reads TGTGCCAGCAGCTTTGTAGCGGGGGAATACAATGAGCAGTTCTTC. The V gene is TRBV7-6, the J gene TRBJ2-1; the match to TRBD2 covers 9 bases. Per the germline V gene, CDR1 is SGHVS and CDR2 is FNYEAQ. This CDR3 is built from 15 residues. J gave up 4 bases and V 3 bases, and 4 bases lay outside the gene matches. Full variable domain (outside the CDR3, taken from reference TRBV7-6 and TRBJ2-1): GAGVSQSPRYKVTKRGQDVALRCDPISGHVSLYWYRQALGQGPEFLTYFNYEAQQDKSGLPNDRFSAERPEGSISTLTIQRTEQRDSAMYRCASSFVAGEYNEQFFGPGTRLTVL.